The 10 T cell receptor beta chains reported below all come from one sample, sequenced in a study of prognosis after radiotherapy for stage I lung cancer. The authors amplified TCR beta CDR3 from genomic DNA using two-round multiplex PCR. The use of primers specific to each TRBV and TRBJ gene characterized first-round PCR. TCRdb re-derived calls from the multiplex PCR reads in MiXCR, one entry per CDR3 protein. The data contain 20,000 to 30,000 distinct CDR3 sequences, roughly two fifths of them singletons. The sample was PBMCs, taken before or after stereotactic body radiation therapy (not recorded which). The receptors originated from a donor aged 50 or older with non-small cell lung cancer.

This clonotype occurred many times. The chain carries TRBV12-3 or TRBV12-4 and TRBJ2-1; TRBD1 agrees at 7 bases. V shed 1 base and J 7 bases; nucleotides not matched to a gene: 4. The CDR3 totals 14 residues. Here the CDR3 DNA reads TGTGCCAGCAGTTTAGAGACAGGGATGAATGAGCAGTTCTTC. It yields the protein CASSLETGMNEQFF.

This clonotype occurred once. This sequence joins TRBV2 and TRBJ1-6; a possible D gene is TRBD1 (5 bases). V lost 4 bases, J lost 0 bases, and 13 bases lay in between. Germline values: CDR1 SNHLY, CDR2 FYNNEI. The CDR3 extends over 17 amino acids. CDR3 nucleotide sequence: TGTGCCAGCAGTGTCCCCCCCGACAGCTCCTATAATTCACCCCTCCACTTT. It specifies CASSVPPDSSYNSPLHF.

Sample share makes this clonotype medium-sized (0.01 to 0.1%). CDR3 protein: CASSQDRVGYTF. As DNA, the CDR3 is TGCGCCAGCAGCCAAGATAGGGTTGGCTACACCTTC. V and J are TRBV4-1 and TRBJ1-2; no firm D call. Looked up from germline, CDR1 is MGHRA and CDR2 is YSYEKL. V gave up 0 bases and J gave up 7 bases, with 6 bases separating them. The length of the CDR3 is 12 residues.

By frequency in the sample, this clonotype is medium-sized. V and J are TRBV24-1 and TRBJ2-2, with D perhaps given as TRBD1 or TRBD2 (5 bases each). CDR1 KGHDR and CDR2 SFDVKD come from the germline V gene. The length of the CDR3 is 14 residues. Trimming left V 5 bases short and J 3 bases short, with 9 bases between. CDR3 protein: CATSGGGDTGELFF. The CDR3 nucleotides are TGTGCCACCAGTGGTGGGGGAGACACCGGGGAGCTGTTTTTT.

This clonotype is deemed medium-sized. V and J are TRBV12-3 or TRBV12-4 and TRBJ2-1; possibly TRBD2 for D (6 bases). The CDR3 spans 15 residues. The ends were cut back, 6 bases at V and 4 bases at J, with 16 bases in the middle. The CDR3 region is CASSLARLVYNEQFF. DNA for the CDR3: TGTGCCAGCAGCCTTGCGAGACTAGTATACAATGAGCAGTTCTTC.

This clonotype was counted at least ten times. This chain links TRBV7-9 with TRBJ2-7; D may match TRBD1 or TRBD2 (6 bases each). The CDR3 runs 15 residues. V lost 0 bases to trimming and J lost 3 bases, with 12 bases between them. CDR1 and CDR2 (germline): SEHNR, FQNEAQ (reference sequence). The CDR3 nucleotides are TGTGCCAGCAGCTTAGCGGGGGGCGGAAACTACGAGCAGTACTTC. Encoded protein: CASSLAGGGNYEQYF.

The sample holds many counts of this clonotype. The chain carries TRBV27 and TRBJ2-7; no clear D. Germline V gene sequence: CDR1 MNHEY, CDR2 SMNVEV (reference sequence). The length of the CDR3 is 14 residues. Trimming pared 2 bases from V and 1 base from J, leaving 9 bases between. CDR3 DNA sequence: TGTGCCAGCAGTTTAAATTACGGGTCCTACGAGCAGTACTTC. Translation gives CASSLNYGSYEQYF.

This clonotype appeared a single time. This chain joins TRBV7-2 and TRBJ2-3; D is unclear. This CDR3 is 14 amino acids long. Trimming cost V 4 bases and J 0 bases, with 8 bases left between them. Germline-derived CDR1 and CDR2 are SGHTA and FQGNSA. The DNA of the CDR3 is TGTGCCAGCAGCTCTGGCCGGAGCACAGATACGCAGTATTTT. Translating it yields CASSSGRSTDTQYF.

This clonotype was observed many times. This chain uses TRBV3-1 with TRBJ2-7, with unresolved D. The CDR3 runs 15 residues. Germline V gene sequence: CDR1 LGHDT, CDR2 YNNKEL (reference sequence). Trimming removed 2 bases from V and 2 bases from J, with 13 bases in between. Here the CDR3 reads CASSQLGVSPYEQYF. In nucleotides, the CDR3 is TGTGCCAGCAGCCAACTAGGCGTTAGTCCCTACGAGCAGTACTTC.

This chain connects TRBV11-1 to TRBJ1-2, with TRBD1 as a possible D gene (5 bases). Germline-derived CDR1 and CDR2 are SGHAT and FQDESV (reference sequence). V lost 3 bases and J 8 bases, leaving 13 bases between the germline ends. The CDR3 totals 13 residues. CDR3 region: CASSFGGRDGYTF. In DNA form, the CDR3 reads TGTGCCAGCAGCTTCGGGGGTAGAGACGGCTACACCTTC.